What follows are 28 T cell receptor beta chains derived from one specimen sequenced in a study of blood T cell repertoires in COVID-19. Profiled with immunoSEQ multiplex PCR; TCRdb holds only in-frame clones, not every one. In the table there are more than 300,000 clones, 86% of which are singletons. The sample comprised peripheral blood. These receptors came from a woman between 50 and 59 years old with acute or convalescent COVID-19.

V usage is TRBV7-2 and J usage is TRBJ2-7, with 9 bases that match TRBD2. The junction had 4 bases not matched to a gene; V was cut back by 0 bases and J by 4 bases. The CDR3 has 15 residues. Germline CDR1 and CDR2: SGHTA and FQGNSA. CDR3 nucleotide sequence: TGTGCCAGCAGCTTAGCTAGCGGGAGTTTTTACGAGCAGTACTTC. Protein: CASSLASGSFYEQYF.

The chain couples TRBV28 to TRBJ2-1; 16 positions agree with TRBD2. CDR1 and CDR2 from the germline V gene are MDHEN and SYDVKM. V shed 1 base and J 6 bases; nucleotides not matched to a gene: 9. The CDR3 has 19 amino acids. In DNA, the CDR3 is TGTGCCAGCAGTTTATCCTTAGGGACTAGCGGGAGGGCCATCAATGAGCAGTTCTTC. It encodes CASSLSLGTSGRAINEQFF.

The CDR3 loop reads CASSQLSGQGDTEAFF. The CDR3 DNA is TGCGCCAGCAGCCAATTATCGGGACAGGGAGACACTGAAGCTTTCTTT. The chain uses TRBV4-1 and TRBJ1-1; 9 nucleotides match TRBD1. CDR1 and CDR2 (germline): MGHRA, YSYEKL. The junction had 7 bases not matched to a gene; V was cut back by 2 bases and J by 3 bases. The CDR3 consists of 16 residues.

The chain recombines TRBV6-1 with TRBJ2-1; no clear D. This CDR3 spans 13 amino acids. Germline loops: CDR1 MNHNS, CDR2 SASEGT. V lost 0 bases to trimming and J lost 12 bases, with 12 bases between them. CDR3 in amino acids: CASSEAISYWQFF. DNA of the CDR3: TGTGCCAGCAGTGAAGCGATCAGTTATTGGCAGTTCTTC.

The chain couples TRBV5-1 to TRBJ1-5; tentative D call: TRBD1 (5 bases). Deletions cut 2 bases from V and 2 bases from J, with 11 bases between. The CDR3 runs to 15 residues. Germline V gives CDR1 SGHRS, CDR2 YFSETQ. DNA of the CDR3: TGCGCCAGCAGCTTCGAAGGGGCGGGCAATCAGCCCCAGCATTTT. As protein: CASSFEGAGNQPQHF.

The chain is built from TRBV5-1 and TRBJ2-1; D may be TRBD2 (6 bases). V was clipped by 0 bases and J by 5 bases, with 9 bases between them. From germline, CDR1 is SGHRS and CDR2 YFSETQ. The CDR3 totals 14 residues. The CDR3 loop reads CASSLAAGNNEQFF. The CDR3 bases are TGCGCCAGCAGCTTGGCGGCGGGGAACAATGAGCAGTTCTTC. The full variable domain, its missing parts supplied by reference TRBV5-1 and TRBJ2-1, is KAGVTQTPRYLIKTRGQQVTLSCSPISGHRSVSWYQQTPGQGLQFLFEYFSETQRNKGNFPGRFSGRQFSNSRSEMNVSTLELGDSALYLCASSLAAGNNEQFFGPGTRLTVL.

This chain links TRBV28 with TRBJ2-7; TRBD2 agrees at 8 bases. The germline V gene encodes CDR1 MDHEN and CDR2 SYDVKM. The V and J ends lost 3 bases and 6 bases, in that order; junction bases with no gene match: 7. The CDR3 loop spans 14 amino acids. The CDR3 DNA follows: TGTGCCAGCAGTTTCCCGGGAGGGTACGGCGAGCAGTACTTC. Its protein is CASSFPGGYGEQYF.

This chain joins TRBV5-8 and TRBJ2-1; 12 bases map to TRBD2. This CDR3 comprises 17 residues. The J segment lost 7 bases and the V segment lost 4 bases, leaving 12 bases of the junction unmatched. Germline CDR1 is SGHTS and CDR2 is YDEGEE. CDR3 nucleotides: TGTGCCAGCAGCCCCGCCTTGACTAGCGGGAGCTGGAATGAGCAGTTCTTC. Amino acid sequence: CASSPALTSGSWNEQFF.

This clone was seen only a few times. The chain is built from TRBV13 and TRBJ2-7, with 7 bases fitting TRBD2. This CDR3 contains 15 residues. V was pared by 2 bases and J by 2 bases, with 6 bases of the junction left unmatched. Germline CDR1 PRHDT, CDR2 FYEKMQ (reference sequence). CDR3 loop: CASSLNSGYTYEQYF. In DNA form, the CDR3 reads TGTGCCAGCAGCTTAAATAGCGGGTATACCTACGAGCAGTACTTC. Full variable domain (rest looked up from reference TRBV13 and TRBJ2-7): AAGVIQSPRHLIKEKRETATLKCYPIPRHDTVYWYQQGPGQDPQFLISFYEKMQSDKGSIPDRFSAQQFSDYHSELNMSSLELGDSALYFCASSLNSGYTYEQYFGPGTRLTVT.

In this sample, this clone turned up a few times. This CDR3 is CASSYRETQETQYF. The CDR3 DNA reads as TGTGCCAGCAGTTATCGGGAGACTCAAGAGACCCAGTACTTC. The rearrangement joins TRBV27 to TRBJ2-5; possibly TRBD2 for D (6 bases). The CDR3 length is 14 residues. From germline, CDR1 is MNHEY and CDR2 SMNVEV (reference sequence). V was clipped by 4 bases and J by 2 bases, with 11 bases between them.

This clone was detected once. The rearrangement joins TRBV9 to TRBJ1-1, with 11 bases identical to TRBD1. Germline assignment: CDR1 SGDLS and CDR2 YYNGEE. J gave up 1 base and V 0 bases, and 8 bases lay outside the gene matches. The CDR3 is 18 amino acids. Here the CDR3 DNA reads TGTGCCAGCAGCGTAGCTCAGGGGACAGGGGGTACGAACACTGAAGCTTTCTTT. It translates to CASSVAQGTGGTNTEAFF. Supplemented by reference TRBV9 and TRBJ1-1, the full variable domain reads DSGVTQTPKHLITATGQRVTLRCSPRSGDLSVYWYQQSLDQGLQFLIQYYNGEERAKGNILERFSAQQFPDLHSELNLSSLELGDSALYFCASSVAQGTGGTNTEAFFGQGTRLTVV.

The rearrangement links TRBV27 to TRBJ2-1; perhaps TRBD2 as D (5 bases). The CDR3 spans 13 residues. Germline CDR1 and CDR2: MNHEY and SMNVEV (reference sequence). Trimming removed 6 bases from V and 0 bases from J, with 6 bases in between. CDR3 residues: CASRGSSYNEQFF. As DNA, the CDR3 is TGTGCCAGCAGGGGGAGCTCCTACAATGAGCAGTTCTTC.

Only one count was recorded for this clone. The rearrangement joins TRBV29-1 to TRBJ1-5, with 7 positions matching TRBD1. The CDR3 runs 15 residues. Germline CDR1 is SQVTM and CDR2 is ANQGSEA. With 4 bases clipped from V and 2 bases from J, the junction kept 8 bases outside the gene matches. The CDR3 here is CSVVWTGGGNQPQHF. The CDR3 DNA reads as TGCAGCGTTGTATGGACAGGCGGGGGCAATCAGCCCCAGCATTTT. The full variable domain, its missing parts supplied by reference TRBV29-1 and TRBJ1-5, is SAVISQKPSRDICQRGTSLTIQCQVDSQVTMMFWYRQQPGQSLTLIATANQGSEATYESGFVIDKFPISRPNLTFSTLTVSNMSPEDSSIYLCSVVWTGGGNQPQHFGDGTRLSIL.

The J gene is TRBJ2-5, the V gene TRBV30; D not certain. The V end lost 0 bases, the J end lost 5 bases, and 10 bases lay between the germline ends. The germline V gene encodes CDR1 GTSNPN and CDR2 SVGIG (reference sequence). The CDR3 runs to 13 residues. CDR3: CAWSVYSEETQYF. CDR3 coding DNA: TGTGCCTGGAGTGTTTATTCCGAGGAGACCCAGTACTTC.

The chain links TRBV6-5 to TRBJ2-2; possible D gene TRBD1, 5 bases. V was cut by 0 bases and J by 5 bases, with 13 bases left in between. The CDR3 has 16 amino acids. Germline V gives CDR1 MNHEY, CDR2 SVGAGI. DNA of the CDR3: TGTGCCAGCAGTTACTCGATTGTCAGGGCAACCGGGGAGCTGTTTTTT. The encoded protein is CASSYSIVRATGELFF.

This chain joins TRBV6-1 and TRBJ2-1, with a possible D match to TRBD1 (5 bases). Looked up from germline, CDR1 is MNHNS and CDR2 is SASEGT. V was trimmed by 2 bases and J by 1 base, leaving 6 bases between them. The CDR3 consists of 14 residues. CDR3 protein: CASSEQGSYNEQFF. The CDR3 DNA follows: TGTGCCAGCAGTGAACAGGGTTCCTACAATGAGCAGTTCTTC.

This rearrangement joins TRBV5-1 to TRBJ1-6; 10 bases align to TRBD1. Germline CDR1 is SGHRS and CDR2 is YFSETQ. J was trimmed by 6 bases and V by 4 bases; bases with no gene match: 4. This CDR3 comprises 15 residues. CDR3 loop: CASSPDRGLNSPLHF. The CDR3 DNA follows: TGCGCCAGCAGCCCTGACAGGGGGCTTAATTCACCCCTCCACTTT.

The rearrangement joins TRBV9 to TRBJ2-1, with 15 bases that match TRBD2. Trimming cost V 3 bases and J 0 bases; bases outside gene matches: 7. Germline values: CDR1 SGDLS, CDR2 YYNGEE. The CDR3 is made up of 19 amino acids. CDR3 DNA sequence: TGTGCCAGCAGCGCGGGACTAGCGGGAGGCGCGATCTCCTACAATGAGCAGTTCTTC. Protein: CASSAGLAGGAISYNEQFF.

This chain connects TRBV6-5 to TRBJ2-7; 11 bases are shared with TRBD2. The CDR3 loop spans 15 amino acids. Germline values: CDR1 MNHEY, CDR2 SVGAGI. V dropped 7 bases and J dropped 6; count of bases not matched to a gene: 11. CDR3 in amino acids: CASTKTSGRLGEQYF. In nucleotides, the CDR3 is TGTGCCAGCACTAAAACTAGCGGGAGACTCGGCGAGCAGTACTTC.

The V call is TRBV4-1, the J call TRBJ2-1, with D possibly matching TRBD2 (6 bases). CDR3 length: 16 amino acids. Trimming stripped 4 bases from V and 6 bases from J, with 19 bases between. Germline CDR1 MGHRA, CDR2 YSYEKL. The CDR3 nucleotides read TGCGCCAGCAGCCCGACCCTGCGGGGTTCCGGCAATGAGCAGTTCTTC. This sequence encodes CASSPTLRGSGNEQFF.

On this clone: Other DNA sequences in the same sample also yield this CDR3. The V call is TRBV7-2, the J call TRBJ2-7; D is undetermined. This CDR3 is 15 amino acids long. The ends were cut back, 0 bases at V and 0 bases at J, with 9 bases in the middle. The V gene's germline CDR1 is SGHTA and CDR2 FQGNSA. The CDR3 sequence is CASSLASGGSYEQYF. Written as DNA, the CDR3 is TGTGCCAGCAGCTTAGCGAGTGGCGGCTCCTACGAGCAGTACTTC.

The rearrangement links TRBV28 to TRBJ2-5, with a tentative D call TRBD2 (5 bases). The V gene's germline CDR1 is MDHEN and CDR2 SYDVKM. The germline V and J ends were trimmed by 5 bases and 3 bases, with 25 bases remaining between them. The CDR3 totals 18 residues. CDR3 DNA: TGTGCCAGCAGTCCAACTCCCGGAACGGGAAAGGGCGAAGAGACCCAGTACTTC. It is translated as CASSPTPGTGKGEETQYF.

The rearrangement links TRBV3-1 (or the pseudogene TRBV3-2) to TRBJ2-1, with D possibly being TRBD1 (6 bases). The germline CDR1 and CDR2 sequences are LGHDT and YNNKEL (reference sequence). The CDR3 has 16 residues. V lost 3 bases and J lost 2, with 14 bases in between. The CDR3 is CASSHTAGDPYNEQFF. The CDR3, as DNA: TGTGCCAGCAGCCACACGGCAGGGGACCCCTACAATGAGCAGTTCTTC.

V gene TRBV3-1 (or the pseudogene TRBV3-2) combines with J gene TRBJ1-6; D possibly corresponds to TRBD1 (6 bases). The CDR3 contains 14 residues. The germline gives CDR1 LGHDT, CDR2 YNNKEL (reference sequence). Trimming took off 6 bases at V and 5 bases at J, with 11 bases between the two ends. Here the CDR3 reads CASSPDRNNSPLHF. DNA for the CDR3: TGTGCCAGCAGTCCGGACAGAAATAATTCACCCCTCCACTTT.

The CDR3 sequence is CASSVTAGTDTQYF. For the CDR3, the DNA is TGTGCCAGCAGTGTGACAGCAGGCACAGATACGCAGTATTTT. This sequence joins TRBV6-4 and TRBJ2-3, with a tentative D call TRBD1 (5 bases). From germline, CDR1 is MRHNA and CDR2 SNTAGT. Trimming took 4 bases from V and 1 from J, leaving 9 bases between them. The CDR3 contains 14 residues.

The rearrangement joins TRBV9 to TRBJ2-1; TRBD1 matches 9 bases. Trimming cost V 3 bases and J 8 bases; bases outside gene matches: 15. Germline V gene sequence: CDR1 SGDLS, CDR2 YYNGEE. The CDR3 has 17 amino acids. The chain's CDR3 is CASSEALGTGIGDEQFF. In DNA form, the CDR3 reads TGTGCCAGCAGCGAGGCCCTTGGGACAGGGATTGGCGATGAGCAGTTCTTC. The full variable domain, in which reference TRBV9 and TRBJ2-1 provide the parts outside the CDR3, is DSGVTQTPKHLITATGQRVTLRCSPRSGDLSVYWYQQSLDQGLQFLIQYYNGEERAKGNILERFSAQQFPDLHSELNLSSLELGDSALYFCASSEALGTGIGDEQFFGPGTRLTVL.

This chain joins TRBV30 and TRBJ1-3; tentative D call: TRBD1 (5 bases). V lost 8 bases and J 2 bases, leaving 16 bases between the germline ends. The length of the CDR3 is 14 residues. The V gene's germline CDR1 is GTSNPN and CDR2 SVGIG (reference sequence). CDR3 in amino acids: CAQAAMGPGNTIYF. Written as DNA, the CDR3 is TGTGCCCAAGCCGCAATGGGGCCTGGAAACACCATATATTTT.

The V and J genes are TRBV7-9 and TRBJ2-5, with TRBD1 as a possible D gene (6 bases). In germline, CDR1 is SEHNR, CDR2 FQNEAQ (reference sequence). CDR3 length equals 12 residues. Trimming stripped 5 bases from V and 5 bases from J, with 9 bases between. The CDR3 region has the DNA TGTGCCAGCAGCCCTCAGGGGGAGACCCAGTACTTC. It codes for CASSPQGETQYF.